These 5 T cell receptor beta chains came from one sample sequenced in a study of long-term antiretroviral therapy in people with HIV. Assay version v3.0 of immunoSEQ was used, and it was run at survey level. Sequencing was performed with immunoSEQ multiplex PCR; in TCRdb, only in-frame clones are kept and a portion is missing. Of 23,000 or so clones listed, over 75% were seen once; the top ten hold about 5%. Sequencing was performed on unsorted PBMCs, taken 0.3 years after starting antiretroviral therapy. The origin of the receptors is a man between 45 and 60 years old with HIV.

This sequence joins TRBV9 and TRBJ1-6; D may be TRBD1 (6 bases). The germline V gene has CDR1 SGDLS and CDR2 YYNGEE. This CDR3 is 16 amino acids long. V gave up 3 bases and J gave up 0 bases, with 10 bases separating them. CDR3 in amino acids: CASSGTVSSYNSPLHF. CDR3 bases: TGTGCCAGCAGCGGGACAGTCAGCTCCTATAATTCACCCCTCCACTTT.

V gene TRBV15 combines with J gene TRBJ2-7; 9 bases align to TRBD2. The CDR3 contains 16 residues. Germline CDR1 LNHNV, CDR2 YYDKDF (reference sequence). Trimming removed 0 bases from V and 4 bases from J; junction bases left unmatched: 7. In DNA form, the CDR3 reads TGTGCCACCAGCAGAGATCGAGTAGCGGGGGCGTACGAGCAGTACTTC. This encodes CATSRDRVAGAYEQYF.

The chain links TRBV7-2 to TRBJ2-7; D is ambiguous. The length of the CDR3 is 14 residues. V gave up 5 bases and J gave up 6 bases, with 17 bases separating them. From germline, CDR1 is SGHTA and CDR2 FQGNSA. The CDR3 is CASSRSLGDGEQYF. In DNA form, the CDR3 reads TGTGCCAGCAGCAGATCTCTCGGCGACGGCGAGCAGTACTTC.

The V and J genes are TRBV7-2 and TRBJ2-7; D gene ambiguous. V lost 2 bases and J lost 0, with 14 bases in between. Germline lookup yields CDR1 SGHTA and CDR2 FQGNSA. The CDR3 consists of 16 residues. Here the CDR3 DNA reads TGTGCCAGCAGCTTAACGGTCGGTGAGCCCTCCTACGAGCAGTACTTC. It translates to CASSLTVGEPSYEQYF. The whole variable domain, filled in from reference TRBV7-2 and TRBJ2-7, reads GAGVSQSPSNKVTEKGKDVELRCDPISGHTALYWYRQSLGQGLEFLIYFQGNSAPDKSGLPSDRFSAERTGGSVSTLTIQRTQQEDSAVYLCASSLTVGEPSYEQYFGPGTRLTVT.

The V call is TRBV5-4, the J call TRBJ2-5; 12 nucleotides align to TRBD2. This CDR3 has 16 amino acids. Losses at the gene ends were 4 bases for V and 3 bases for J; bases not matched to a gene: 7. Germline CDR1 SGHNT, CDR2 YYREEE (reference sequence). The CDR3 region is CASSRASGGAEETQYF. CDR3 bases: TGTGCCAGCAGCAGAGCTAGCGGGGGGGCGGAAGAGACCCAGTACTTC.